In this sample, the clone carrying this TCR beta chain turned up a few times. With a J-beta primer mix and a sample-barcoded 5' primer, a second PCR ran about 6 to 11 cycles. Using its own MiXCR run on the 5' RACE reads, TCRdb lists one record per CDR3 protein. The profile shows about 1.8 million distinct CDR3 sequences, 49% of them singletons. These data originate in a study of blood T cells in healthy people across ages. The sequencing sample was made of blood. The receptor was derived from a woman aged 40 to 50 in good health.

CDR3 protein: CASSSAGGQVTDTQYF. CDR3 nucleotide sequence: TGTGCCAGCAGTTCCGCGGGGGGGCAGGTGACAGATACGCAGTATTTT. The chain joins TRBV27 to TRBJ2-3; 9 bases are a match to TRBD2. CDR1 and CDR2 (germline): MNHEY, SMNVEV (reference sequence). Unmatched junction bases numbered 8, after V lost 4 bases and J lost 3 bases. CDR3 length: 16 residues.